Sequencing of this TCR beta chain was carried out in a study of blood T cell repertoires in COVID-19. Study summary: The origin of the acute and convalescent COVID-19 samples was the United States, Italy and Spain. T cells, B-cell-depleted T cells, or PBMCs supplied cDNA or gDNA.

Germline CDR1 SGHRS, CDR2 YFSETQ. This CDR3 region has 16 residues. V gave up 3 bases and J gave up 3 bases; unmatched junction bases: 10. Under the authors' procedure: How many nucleated cells were present was estimated from reference gene primer amplification. The data were produced by immunoSEQ multiplex PCR, yet TCRdb's version contains in-frame clones alone and is incomplete. V, J and clone size reflect that table, while D and trimming were determined from the DNA. The sample carries more than 70,000 clones, around nine tenths recorded once. The chain joins TRBV5-1 to TRBJ2-3; 7 bases align to TRBD2. The specimen was peripheral blood. The sequence was obtained from a woman over 75 with acute or convalescent COVID-19. CDR3 protein: CASSYGTTPWTDTQYF. The DNA of the CDR3 is TGCGCCAGCAGCTACGGGACTACTCCCTGGACAGATACGCAGTATTTT.